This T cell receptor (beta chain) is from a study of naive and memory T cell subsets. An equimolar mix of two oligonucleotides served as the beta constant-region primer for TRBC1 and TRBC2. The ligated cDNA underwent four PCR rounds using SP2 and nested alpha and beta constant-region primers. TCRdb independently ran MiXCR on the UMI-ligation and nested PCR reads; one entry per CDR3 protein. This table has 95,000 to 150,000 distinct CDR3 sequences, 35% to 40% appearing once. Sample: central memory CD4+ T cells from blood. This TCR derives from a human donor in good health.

The DNA of the CDR3 is TGCGCCAGCAGTCTAGCGGTACTGAATGAGCAGTTCTTC. Protein sequence: CASSLAVLNEQFF. The V and J genes are TRBV5-1 and TRBJ2-1; 7 bases are a match to TRBD2. The CDR3 runs to 13 residues. J was trimmed by 7 bases and V by 5 bases; bases with no gene match: 6. Germline V gives CDR1 SGHRS, CDR2 YFSETQ.